A selection of T cell receptor beta chains follows, all from one sample in a study of a mutant IDH1 vaccine in newly diagnosed glioma. For these TCRs, the target antigens are not known. This table comes from immunoSEQ multiplex PCR, and its TCRdb copy is limited to in-frame clones, with some not included. This sample has approximately 81,000 clones; 85% occur once, and the top ten carry 2% to 2.5%. The sample was PBMCs, taken from a glioma patient whose treatment included an IDH1 peptide vaccine. The source of these receptors is a young man with glioma. Some clones in this sample may be carry-over from other donors' samples. The CDR3 runs from the conserved cysteine through the conserved F or W. D genes are given only for firm matches. Clone size is given for some rows only: seen once, a few or many times, or a class if the clone is expanded.

NA	NA	TRBV6-5	TRBJ2-7	TGTGCCAGCAGTACAACCGGGACCTCCTACGAGCAGTACTTC	CASSTTGTSYEQYF
TRBD2	NA	TRBV9	TRBJ2-3	TGTGCCAGCAGCGGTCGACTAGCGGGGGGCACAGATACGCAGTATTTT	CASSGRLAGGTDTQYF
NA	few	TRBV7-9	TRBJ2-2	TGTGCCAGCAGCTTATCGGTTACATCGAACACCGGGGAGCTGTTTTTT	CASSLSVTSNTGELFF
NA	NA	TRBV7-2	TRBJ1-6	TGTGCCAGCAGCTCCCGGGTGGCAGCCCCAGACACCCTCCACTTT	CASSSRVAAPDTLHF
NA	NA	TRBV7-6	TRBJ2-1	TGTGCCAGCAGACTCGACAGCCTTTCCTACAATGAGCAGTTCTTC	CASRLDSLSYNEQFF
NA	NA	TRBV7-8	TRBJ2-3	TGTGCCAGCAGCTTTCTGTTGGGGGCTAGCACAGATACGCAGTATTTT	CASSFLLGASTDTQYF
TRBD2	NA	TRBV28	TRBJ2-1	TGTGCCAGCAGTTTAAGGGAAGGAAGCGGGAGTACGGATGAGCAGTTCTTC	CASSLREGSGSTDEQFF
NA	NA	TRBV2	TRBJ2-2	TGTGCCAGCCGTAGTCGAGCGGGCACGAACACCGGGGAGCTGTTTTTT	CASRSRAGTNTGELFF
TRBD1	NA	TRBV10-3	TRBJ1-2	TGTGCCATCAATGGCGGGGGGGACAGGGCTAACTATGGCTACACCTTC	CAINGGGDRANYGYTF
NA	NA	TRBV28	TRBJ1-4	TGTGCCAGCAGTTTGGGGCCAGGGCGGAATAATGAAAAACTGTTTTTT	CASSLGPGRNNEKLFF
NA	few	TRBV10-3	TRBJ1-2	TGTGCCATCAGTGATCGAGGGGCAATTGGCTACACCTTC	CAISDRGAIGYTF
NA	NA	TRBV5-1	TRBJ1-2	TGCGCCAGCAGCTTAAGGGGCCACGACTATGGCTACACCTTC	CASSLRGHDYGYTF
NA	NA	TRBV5-1	TRBJ1-4	TGCGCCAGCAGCTTGGACCCAAATGAAAAACTGTTTTTT	CASSLDPNEKLFF
TRBD2	NA	TRBV7-6	TRBJ2-3	TGTGCCAGCAGCTTTAGCGGGAGGTCAGATACGCAGTATTTT	CASSFSGRSDTQYF
TRBD2	NA	TRBV10-1	TRBJ2-7	TGCGCCAGCAGGGGGGGGGAGGGCCGGTACGAGCAGTACTTC	CASRGGEGRYEQYF
NA	NA	TRBV30	TRBJ1-3	TGTGCCTGGAGTGCCTCGACAGGAAACACCATATATTTT	CAWSASTGNTIYF
TRBD1	NA	TRBV11-2	TRBJ1-5	TGTGCCAGCAGCTCGACGGGACAGGGCCTATTTTGGCAGCCCCAGCATTTT	CASSSTGQGLFWQPQHF
TRBD1	NA	TRBV2	TRBJ1-1	TGTGCCAGCAGCGTCCCCCGGGACAGCTATAACACTGAAGCTTTCTTT	CASSVPRDSYNTEAFF
TRBD1	few	TRBV29-1	TRBJ1-1	TGCAGCGTTGAGACAGGGGGCAGTTCTGAAGCTTTCTTT	CSVETGGSSEAFF
TRBD1	NA	TRBV10-2	TRBJ2-5	TGCGCCAGCAGTGCAGGACAGGGAGTGTCCCAGTACTTC	CASSAGQGVSQYF
TRBD1	once	TRBV18	TRBJ2-7	TGTGCCAGCTCACCATCCACAGGGGACGGTGAGCAGTACTTC	CASSPSTGDGEQYF
NA	NA	TRBV6-5	TRBJ2-5	TGTGCCAGCAGGGCCGGGATCCAAGAGACCCAGTACTTC	CASRAGIQETQYF
NA	NA	TRBV7-3	TRBJ2-1	TGTGCCAGCAGCTTAGGGTGGAGAGGGGAGTCCTACAATGAGCAGTTCTTC	CASSLGWRGESYNEQFF
NA	NA	TRBV11-3	TRBJ2-1	TGTGCCAGCAGCTTCGGACCGGACAATGAGCAGTTCTTC	CASSFGPDNEQFF
TRBD1	NA	TRBV5-4	TRBJ1-6	TGTGCCAGCAGCTCCCGGGACAGGGACTCACCCCTCCACTTT	CASSSRDRDSPLHF
NA	NA	TRBV7-9	TRBJ2-1	TGTGCCAGCAGCTCCCTGAAAGTACAGTTCGGGACCTACAATGAGCAGTTCTTC	CASSSLKVQFGTYNEQFF
TRBD2	NA	TRBV7-3	TRBJ2-5	TGTGCCAGCAGCTTAGGCGGGACTAGCGGATCCCAAGAGACCCAGTACTTC	CASSLGGTSGSQETQYF
NA	NA	TRBV6-6	TRBJ2-3	TGTGCCAGCCCCAAGGACCCAACGCGAAGCACAGATACGCAGTATTTT	CASPKDPTRSTDTQYF
NA	NA	TRBV2	TRBJ2-7	TGTGCCAGCAGTGATGGAGGGGGGCTAAGCTACGAGCAGTACTTC	CASSDGGGLSYEQYF
NA	NA	TRBV4-1	TRBJ2-7	TGCGCCAGCAGCCAAGTTGGGGGCCACGAGCAGTACTTC	CASSQVGGHEQYF
NA	NA	TRBV5-4	TRBJ1-4	TGTGCCAGCAGCTTAGCGAGAGGGGAAAAACTGTTTTTT	CASSLARGEKLFF
NA	NA	TRBV7-8	TRBJ2-7	TGTGCCAGCAGCCAAATCAGGGGAGGCGAGCAGTACTTC	CASSQIRGGEQYF
TRBD1	few	TRBV27	TRBJ1-6	TGTGCCAGCGGCTTATCGGTGTCAGGGGGGGATTCACCCCTCCACTTT	CASGLSVSGGDSPLHF
TRBD1	NA	TRBV4-1	TRBJ1-2	TGCGCCAGCAGCCAAGGGGACAGGGTAAACTATGGCTACACCTTC	CASSQGDRVNYGYTF
NA	NA	TRBV27	TRBJ1-1	TGTGCCAGCAGTGTCCGGGGCATGAACACTGAAGCTTTCTTT	CASSVRGMNTEAFF